This T cell receptor beta chain was captured in a study of Ad26.COV2.S vaccination and SARS-CoV-2 variants. Study details: The study gave Ad26.COV2.S intramuscularly, once or twice 56 days apart.

As to treatment: about 20 received Ad26.COV2.S at low or high dose, single or two shots; several received placebo; per-sample allocation not given. It was on day 63 after the first vaccine or placebo injection that samples were taken. Some clones are missing from TCRdb's copy, which holds only in-frame ones; the method was immunoSEQ multiplex PCR. The data contain 290,000 or so clones, 70% to 90% of them singletons. V trimming: 5 bases; J trimming: 5 bases; junction bases outside the gene matches: 5. Germline-derived CDR1 and CDR2 are SGHTA and FQGNSA. CDR3 length equals 13 residues. The chain has TRBV7-2 and TRBJ2-5; 7 bases line up with TRBD1. The sample in question was peripheral blood, obtained in a trial of Ad26.COV2.S vaccine versus placebo. This TCR was sampled from a person between 18 and 65 years old who received the Ad26.COV2.S COVID-19 vaccine or a placebo. The CDR3 region has the DNA TGTGCCAGCAGCAAAACAGGGGCGGAGACCCAGTACTTC. Translation gives CASSKTGAETQYF.